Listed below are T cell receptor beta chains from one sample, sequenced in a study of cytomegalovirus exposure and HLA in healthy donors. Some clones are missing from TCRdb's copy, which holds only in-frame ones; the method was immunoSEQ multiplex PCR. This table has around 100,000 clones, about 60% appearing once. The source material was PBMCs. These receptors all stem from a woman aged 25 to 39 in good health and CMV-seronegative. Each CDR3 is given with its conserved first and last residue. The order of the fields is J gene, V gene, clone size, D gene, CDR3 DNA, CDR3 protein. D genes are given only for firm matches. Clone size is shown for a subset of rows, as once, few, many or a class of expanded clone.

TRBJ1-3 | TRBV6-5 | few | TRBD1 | TGTGCCAGCAGTAAACAGGGGGCGACTGGAAACACCATATATTTT | CASSKQGATGNTIYF
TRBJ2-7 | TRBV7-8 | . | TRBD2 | TGTGCCAGCAGCTTGGGACTAGCGGCTGGATACGAGCAGTACTTC | CASSLGLAAGYEQYF
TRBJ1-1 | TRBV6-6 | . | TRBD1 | TGTGCCAGCAGTACTTCCGGGACAGGGAGCACTGAAGCTTTCTTT | CASSTSGTGSTEAFF
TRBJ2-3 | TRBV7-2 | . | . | TGTGCCAGCAGCTTTGGGGGCGGGACAGATACGCAGTATTTT | CASSFGGGTDTQYF
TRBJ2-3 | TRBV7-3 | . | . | TGTGCCAGCAGCTTAACCCACAGCGACGGGGGTACGCAGTATTTT | CASSLTHSDGGTQYF
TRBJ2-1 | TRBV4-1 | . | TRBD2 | TGCGCCAGCAGCCAATATAGACTAGCGGGAGCCATCTACAATGAGCAGTTCTTC | CASSQYRLAGAIYNEQFF
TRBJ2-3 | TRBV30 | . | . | TGTGCCTGGAGTGTGAGGAGGGCAGATACGCAGTATTTT | CAWSVRRADTQYF
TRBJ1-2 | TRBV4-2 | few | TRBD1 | TGTGCCAGCAGCCAATCGACCTGGGACAGTAACTATGGCTACACCTTC | CASSQSTWDSNYGYTF
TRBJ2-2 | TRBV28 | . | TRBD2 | TGTGCCAGCAGTCCGGCGGGGGGCGCGGACACCGGGGAGCTGTTTTTT | CASSPAGGADTGELFF
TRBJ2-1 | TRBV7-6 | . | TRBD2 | TGTGCCAGCAGCTATCAGAGCGGGAGGAGCAATGAGCAGTTCTTC | CASSYQSGRSNEQFF
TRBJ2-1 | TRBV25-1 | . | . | TGTGCCAGCAGACAAAGCTCCTACAATGAGCAGTTCTTC | CASRQSSYNEQFF
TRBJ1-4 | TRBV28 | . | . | TGTGCCAGCAGCCCTGGGCCAGCCGAGGGAAAACTGTTTTTT | CASSPGPAEGKLFF
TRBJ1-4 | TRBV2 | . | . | TGTGCCAGCAGTGGGAACGGACAGCAGAGAGAAAAACTGTTTTTT | CASSGNGQQREKLFF
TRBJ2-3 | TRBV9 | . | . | TGTGCCAGCAGCGTAGGGAATAGCGGCATGGATACGCAGTATTTT | CASSVGNSGMDTQYF
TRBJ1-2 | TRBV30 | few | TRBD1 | TGTGCCTGGAGTCGACAGGGGGCGGGAAACTATGGCTACACCTTC | CAWSRQGAGNYGYTF
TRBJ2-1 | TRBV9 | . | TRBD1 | TGTGCCAGCAGCCCCCGACAGGGGATGAGTTCCTACAATGAGCAGTTCTTC | CASSPRQGMSSYNEQFF
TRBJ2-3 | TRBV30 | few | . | TGTGCCTGGAGTTCCAGGGATAGGACCTCCACAGATACGCAGTATTTT | CAWSSRDRTSTDTQYF
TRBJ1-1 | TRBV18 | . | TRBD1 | TGTGCCAGCTCACCAGGGACAGGGAAAACTGAAGCTTTCTTT | CASSPGTGKTEAFF
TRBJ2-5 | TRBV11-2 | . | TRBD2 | TGTGCCAGCAGTTGGGGGGGGGTTATGGAGACCCAGTACTTC | CASSWGGVMETQYF
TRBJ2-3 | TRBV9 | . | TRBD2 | TGTGCCAGCAGCGCGACTAGCGGGGATCCGAGGAGCACAGATACGCAGTATTTT | CASSATSGDPRSTDTQYF
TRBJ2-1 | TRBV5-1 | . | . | TGCGCCAGCAGCTTAACTAGCCCCAACGACAATGAGCAGTTCTTC | CASSLTSPNDNEQFF
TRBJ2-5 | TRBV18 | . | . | TGTGCCAGCTCATCAGGTGTCGTCCAAGAGACCCAGTACTTC | CASSSGVVQETQYF
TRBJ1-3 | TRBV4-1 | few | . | TGCGCCAGCAGCCAAGATTCCGGGAATGGAAACACCATATATTTT | CASSQDSGNGNTIYF
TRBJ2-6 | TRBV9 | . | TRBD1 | TGTGCCAGCAGCGTAGGACCAGGGGGATCTGGGGCCAACGTCCTGACTTTC | CASSVGPGGSGANVLTF
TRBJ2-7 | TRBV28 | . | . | TGTGCCAGCACCTTTCGGAGGGCACACGAGCAGTACTTC | CASTFRRAHEQYF
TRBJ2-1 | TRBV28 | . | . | TGTGCCAGCAGGCTACTGAGTAATGAGCAGTTCTTC | CASRLLSNEQFF
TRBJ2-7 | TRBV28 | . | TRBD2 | TGTGCCAGCAGTTCCGCGGGAGGAACCTACGAGCAGTACTTC | CASSSAGGTYEQYF
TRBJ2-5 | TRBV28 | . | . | TGTGCCAGCAAGGGGATAGAGGAGACCCAGTACTTC | CASKGIEETQYF
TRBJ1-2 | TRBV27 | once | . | TGTGCCAGCAGTTTATCAGGGAGCTATGGCTACACCTTC | CASSLSGSYGYTF
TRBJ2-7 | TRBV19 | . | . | TGTGCCAGTAGTATAAAGGGAGTAAGCTCCTACGAGCAGTACTTC | CASSIKGVSSYEQYF
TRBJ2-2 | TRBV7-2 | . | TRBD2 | TGTGCCAGCAGCTCGACTAGCGGAAACACCGGGGAGCTGTTTTTT | CASSSTSGNTGELFF
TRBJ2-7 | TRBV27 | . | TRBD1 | TGTGCCAGCAGTTTATCCTTCGGGACAGGGACCTACGAGCAGTACTTC | CASSLSFGTGTYEQYF
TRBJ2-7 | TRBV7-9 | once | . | TGTGCCAGCAGCTCTAAGACAACCTCGTACGAGCAGTACTTC | CASSSKTTSYEQYF
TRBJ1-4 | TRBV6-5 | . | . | TGTGCCAGCAGTTACCCACTTAGGGGGGGCGAGGAAAAACTGTTTTTT | CASSYPLRGGEEKLFF
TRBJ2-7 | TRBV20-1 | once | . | TGCAGTGCTGCCCCGATCTACGAGCAGTACTTC | CSAAPIYEQYF
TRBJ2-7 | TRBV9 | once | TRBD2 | TGTGCCAGCAGCGTTGGTGCTAGCGGATTATACGAGCAGTACTTC | CASSVGASGLYEQYF
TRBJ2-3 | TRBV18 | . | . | TGTGCCAGCTCACCAGTAGCGGTAGTCACAGATACGCAGTATTTT | CASSPVAVVTDTQYF
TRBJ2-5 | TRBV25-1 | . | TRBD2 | TGTGCCAGCAGTGCAGGACTAGCGGGGCCGTTGGGGACCCAGTACTTC | CASSAGLAGPLGTQYF
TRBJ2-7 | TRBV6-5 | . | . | TGTGCCAGCAGCCAAGGTCTCAGGGTCAGCTACGAGCAGTACTTC | CASSQGLRVSYEQYF
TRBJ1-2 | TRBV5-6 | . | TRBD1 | TGTGCCAGCAGCTTATTAGGGACAGGGGGCGCCGTCTATGGCTACACCTTC | CASSLLGTGGAVYGYTF
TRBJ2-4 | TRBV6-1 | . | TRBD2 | TGTGCCAGCAGTGAACTAGCGGGAGGGCTCGAAAACATTCAGTACTTC | CASSELAGGLENIQYF
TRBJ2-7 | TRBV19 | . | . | TGTGCCAGTAGTATAGCTCCCCTAAACGAGCAGTACTTC | CASSIAPLNEQYF
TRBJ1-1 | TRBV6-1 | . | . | TGTGCCAGCATAGCAGGGCCGAACACTGAAGCTTTCTTT | CASIAGPNTEAFF
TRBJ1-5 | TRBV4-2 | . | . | TGTGCCAGCAGCCAAGGGGGGGAGGGCGGCAATCAGCCCCAGCATTTT | CASSQGGEGGNQPQHF
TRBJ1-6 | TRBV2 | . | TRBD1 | TGTGCCAGCAGTGAAAAGACAGGGCCGTCACCCCTCCACTTT | CASSEKTGPSPLHF
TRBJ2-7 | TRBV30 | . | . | TGTGCCTGGAGCCCTCGTCCCAGACACGCAACCTACGAGCAGTACTTC | CAWSPRPRHATYEQYF
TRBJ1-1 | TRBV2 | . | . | TGTGCCAGCAGTGAAGGACTCCGCCGGAACACTGAAGCTTTCTTT | CASSEGLRRNTEAFF
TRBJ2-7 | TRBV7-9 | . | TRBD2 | TGTGCCAGCAGCTCGGGACTAGCGGGCCACTACGAGCAGTACTTC | CASSSGLAGHYEQYF
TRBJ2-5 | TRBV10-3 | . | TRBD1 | TGTGCCATCAGTGGGCGGGGGACAGGGGGAGAGACCCAGTACTTC | CAISGRGTGGETQYF